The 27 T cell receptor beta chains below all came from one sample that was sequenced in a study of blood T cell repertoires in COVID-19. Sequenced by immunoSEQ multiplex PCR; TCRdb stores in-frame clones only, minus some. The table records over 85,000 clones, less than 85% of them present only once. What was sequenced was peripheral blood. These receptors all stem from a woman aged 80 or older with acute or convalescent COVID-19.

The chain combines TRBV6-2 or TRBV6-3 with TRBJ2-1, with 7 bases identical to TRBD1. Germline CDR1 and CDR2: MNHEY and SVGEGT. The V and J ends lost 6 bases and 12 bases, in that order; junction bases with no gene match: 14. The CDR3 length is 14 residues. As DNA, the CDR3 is TGTGCCAGCAGCTGGGACAGCTCGGGAAATCGGCAGTTCTTC. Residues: CASSWDSSGNRQFF.

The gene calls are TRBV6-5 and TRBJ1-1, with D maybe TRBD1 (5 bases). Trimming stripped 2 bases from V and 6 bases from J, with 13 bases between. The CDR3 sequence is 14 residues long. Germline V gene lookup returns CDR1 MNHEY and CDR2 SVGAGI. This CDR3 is CASSYRGGSSEAFF. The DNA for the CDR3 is TGTGCCAGCAGTTACAGGGGTGGAAGCTCTGAAGCTTTCTTT.

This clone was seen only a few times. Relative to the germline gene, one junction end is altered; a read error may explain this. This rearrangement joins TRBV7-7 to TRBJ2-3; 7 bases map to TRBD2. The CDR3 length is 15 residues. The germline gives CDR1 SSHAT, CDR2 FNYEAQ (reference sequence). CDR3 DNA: TGTGCTAGCAGCCGGTGGGGGGGTAGCACAGATACGCAGTATTTT. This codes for CASSRWGGSTDTQYF.

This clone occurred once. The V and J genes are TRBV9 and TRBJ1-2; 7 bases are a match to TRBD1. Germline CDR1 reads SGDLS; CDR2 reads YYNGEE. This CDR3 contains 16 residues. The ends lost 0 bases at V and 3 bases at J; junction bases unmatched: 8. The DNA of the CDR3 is TGTGCCAGCAGCGTAGGGGTACAGGGGTCTCACTATGGCTACACCTTC. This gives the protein CASSVGVQGSHYGYTF.

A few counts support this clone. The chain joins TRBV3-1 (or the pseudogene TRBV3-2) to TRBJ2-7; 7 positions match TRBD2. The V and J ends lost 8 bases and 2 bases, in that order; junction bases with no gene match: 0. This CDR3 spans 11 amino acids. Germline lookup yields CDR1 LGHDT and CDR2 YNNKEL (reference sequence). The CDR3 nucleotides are TGTGCCAGCGGGGGGGCCTACGAGCAGTACTTC. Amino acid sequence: CASGGAYEQYF.

The CDR3 reads CASSRDRRNEQYF. The DNA for the CDR3 is TGTGCCAGCAGTCGCGACAGGCGGAACGAGCAGTACTTC. The chain employs TRBV28 and TRBJ2-7; D perhaps matches TRBD1 (6 bases). From germline, CDR1 is MDHEN and CDR2 SYDVKM. Trimming removed 5 bases from V and 5 bases from J, with 13 bases in between. The CDR3 is 13 residues long.

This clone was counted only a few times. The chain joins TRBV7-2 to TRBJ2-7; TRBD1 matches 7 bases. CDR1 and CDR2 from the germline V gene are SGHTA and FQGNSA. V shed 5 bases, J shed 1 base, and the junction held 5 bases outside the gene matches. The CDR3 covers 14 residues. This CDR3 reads CASSQLTGSYEQYF. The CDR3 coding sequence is TGTGCCAGCAGCCAACTGACAGGGTCCTACGAGCAGTACTTC. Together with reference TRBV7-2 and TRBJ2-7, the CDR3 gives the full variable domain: GAGVSQSPSNKVTEKGKDVELRCDPISGHTALYWYRQSLGQGLEFLIYFQGNSAPDKSGLPSDRFSAERTGGSVSTLTIQRTQQEDSAVYLCASSQLTGSYEQYFGPGTRLTVT.

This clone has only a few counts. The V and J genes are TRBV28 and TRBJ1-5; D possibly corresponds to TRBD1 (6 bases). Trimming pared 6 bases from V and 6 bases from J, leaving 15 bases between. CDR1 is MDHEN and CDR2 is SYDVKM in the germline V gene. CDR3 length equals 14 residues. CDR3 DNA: TGTGCCAGCAGCCCGGGGGGGGCTGGTCAGCCCCAGCATTTT. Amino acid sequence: CASSPGGAGQPQHF.

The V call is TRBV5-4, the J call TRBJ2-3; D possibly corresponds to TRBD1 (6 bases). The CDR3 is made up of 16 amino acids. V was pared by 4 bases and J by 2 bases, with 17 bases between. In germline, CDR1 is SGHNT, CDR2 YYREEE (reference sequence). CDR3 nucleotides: TGTGCCAGCAGCCCGACGGGACAAGCAATCACAGATACGCAGTATTTT. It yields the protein CASSPTGQAITDTQYF. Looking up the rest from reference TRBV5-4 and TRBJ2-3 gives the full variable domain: ETGVTQSPTHLIKTRGQQVTLRCSSQSGHNTVSWYQQALGQGPQFIFQYYREEENGRGNFPPRFSGLQFPNYSSELNVNALELDDSALYLCASSPTGQAITDTQYFGPGTRLTVL.

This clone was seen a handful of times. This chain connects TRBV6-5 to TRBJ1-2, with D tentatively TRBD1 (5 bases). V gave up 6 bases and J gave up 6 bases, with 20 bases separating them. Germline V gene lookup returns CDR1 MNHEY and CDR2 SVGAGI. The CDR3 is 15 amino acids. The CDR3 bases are TGTGCCAGCAGCCAAGACGCTGGCAGGGCCAATGGCTACACCTTC. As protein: CASSQDAGRANGYTF.

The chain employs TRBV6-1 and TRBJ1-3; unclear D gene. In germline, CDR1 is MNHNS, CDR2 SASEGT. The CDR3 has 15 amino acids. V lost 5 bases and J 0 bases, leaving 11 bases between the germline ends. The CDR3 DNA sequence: TGTGCCAGCAGTACTCGAGGACTCTCTGGAAACACCATATATTTT. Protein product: CASSTRGLSGNTIYF.

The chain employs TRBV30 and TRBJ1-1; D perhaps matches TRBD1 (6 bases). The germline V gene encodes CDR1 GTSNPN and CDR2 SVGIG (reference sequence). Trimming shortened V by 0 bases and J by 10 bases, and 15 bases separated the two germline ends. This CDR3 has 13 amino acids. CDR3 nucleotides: TGTGCCTGGAGTGTGTCAGGGGCTGGCCGAGCTTTCTTT. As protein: CAWSVSGAGRAFF.

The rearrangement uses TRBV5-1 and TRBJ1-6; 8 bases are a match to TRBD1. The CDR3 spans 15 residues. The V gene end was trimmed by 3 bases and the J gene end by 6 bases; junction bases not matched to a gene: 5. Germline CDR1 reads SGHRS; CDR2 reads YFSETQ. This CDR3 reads CASSSTGEGNSPLHF. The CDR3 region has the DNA TGCGCCAGCAGCTCGACAGGGGAAGGTAATTCACCCCTCCACTTT. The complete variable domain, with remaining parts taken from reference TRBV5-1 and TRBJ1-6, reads KAGVTQTPRYLIKTRGQQVTLSCSPISGHRSVSWYQQTPGQGLQFLFEYFSETQRNKGNFPGRFSGRQFSNSRSEMNVSTLELGDSALYLCASSSTGEGNSPLHFGNGTRLTVT.

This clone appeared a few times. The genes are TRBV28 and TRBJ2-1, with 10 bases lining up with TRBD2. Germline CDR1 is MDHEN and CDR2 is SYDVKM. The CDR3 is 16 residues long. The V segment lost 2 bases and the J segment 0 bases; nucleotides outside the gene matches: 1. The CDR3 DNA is TGTGCCAGCAGTTTACCTAGCGGGAGCTCCTACAATGAGCAGTTCTTC. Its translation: CASSLPSGSSYNEQFF. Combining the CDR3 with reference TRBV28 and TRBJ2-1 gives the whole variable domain DVKVTQSSRYLVKRTGEKVFLECVQDMDHENMFWYRQDPGLGLRLIYFSYDVKMKEKGDIPEGYSVSREKKERFSLILESASTNQTSMYLCASSLPSGSSYNEQFFGPGTRLTVL.

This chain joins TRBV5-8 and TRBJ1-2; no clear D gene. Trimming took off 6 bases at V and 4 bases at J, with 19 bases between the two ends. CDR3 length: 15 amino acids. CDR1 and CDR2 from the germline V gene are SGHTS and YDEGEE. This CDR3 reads CASTLYLGEVYGYTF. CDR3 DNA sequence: TGTGCCAGCACCCTCTACCTTGGCGAGGTCTATGGCTACACCTTC.

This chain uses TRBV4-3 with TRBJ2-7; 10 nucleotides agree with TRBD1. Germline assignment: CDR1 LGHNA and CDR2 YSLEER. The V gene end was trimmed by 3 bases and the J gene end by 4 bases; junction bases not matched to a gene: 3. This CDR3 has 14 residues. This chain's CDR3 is CASSQRDRGYEQYF. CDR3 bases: TGCGCCAGCAGCCAGAGGGACAGGGGTTACGAGCAGTACTTC.

In DNA form, the CDR3 reads TGTGCCAGCAGCTCTTTGACAGGGGTTCTTTACGAGCAGTACTTC. Protein product: CASSSLTGVLYEQYF. V is TRBV5-6 and J is TRBJ2-7, with 8 bases lining up with TRBD1. The V segment lost 3 bases and the J segment 4 bases; nucleotides outside the gene matches: 9. CDR1 and CDR2 (germline): SGHDT, YYEEEE. The CDR3 length is 15 residues. The variable domain in full, completed from reference TRBV5-6 and TRBJ2-7, reads DAGVTQSPTHLIKTRGQQVTLRCSPKSGHDTVSWYQQALGQGPQFIFQYYEEEERQRGNFPDRFSGHQFPNYSSELNVNALLLGDSALYLCASSSLTGVLYEQYFGPGTRLTVT.

The CDR3 region is CASSFRGLGYNSPLHF. The CDR3 DNA follows: TGCGCCAGCAGCTTTCGGGGTTTGGGGTATAATTCACCCCTCCACTTT. The chain joins TRBV5-1 to TRBJ1-6; no reliable D call. The CDR3 sequence is 16 residues long. Germline lookup yields CDR1 SGHRS and CDR2 YFSETQ. Trimming shortened V by 2 bases and J by 4 bases, and 13 bases separated the two germline ends.

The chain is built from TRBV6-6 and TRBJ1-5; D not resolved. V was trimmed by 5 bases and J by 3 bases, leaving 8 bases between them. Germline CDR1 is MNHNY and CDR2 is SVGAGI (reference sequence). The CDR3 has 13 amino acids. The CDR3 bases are TGTGCCAGCAGTCGTCTTAACAATCAGCCCCAGCATTTT. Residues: CASSRLNNQPQHF.

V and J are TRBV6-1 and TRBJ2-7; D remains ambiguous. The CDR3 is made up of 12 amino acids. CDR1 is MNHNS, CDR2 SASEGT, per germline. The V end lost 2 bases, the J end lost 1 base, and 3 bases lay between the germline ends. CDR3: CASSEYSYEQYF. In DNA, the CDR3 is TGTGCCAGCAGTGAATATTCCTACGAGCAGTACTTC.

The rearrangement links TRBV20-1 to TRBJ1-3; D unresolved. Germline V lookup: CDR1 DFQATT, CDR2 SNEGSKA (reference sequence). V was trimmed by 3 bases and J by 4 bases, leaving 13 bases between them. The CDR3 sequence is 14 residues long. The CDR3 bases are TGCAGTGCTAGTCCGTTTACAGCAGGAAACACCATATATTTT. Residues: CSASPFTAGNTIYF.

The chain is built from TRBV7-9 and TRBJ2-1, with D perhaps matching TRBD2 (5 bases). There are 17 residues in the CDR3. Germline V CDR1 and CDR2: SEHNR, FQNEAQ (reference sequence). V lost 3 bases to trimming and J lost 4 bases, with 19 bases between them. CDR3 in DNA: TGTGCCAGCAGCTTTCCGAAACTAGGAGTAGGATACAATGAGCAGTTCTTC. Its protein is CASSFPKLGVGYNEQFF.

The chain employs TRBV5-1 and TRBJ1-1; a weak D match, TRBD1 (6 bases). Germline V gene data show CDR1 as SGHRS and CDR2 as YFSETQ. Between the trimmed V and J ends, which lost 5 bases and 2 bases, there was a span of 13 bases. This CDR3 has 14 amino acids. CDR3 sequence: CASRYGQTNTEAFF. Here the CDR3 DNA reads TGCGCCAGCAGATATGGACAGACAAACACTGAAGCTTTCTTT.

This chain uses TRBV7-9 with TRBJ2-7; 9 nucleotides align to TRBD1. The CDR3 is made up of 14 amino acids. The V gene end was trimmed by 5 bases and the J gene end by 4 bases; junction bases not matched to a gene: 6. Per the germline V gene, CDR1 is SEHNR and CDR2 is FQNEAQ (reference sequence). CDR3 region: CASSPRDRAYEQYF. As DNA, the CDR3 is TGTGCCAGCAGCCCCCGGGACAGGGCATACGAGCAGTACTTC.

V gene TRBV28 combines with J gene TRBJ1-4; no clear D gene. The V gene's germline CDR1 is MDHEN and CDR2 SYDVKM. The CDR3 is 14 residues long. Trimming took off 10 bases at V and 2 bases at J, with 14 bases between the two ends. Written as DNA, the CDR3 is TGTGCCACTTCGCGGCCCGGGACTAATGAAAAACTGTTTTTT. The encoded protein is CATSRPGTNEKLFF.

The CDR3: CASSQDNYQPQHF. The CDR3 nucleotides are TGCGCCAGCAGCCAAGATAACTATCAGCCCCAGCATTTT. The rearrangement links TRBV4-1 to TRBJ1-5; D is ambiguous. CDR1 MGHRA and CDR2 YSYEKL come from the germline V gene. V was pared by 0 bases and J by 5 bases, with 5 bases between. This CDR3 region has 13 residues.

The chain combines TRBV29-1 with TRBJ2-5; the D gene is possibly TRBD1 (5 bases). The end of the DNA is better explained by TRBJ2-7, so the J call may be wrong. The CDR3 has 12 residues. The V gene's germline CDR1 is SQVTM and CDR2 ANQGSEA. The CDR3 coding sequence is TGCAGCGTTGATGCAGGGATCGACGAGCAGTACTTC. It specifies CSVDAGIDEQYF.